Sequencing of this T cell receptor beta chain was carried out in a study of beta chain features in type 1 diabetes. Study-wide points: TCRB repertoires of naive, central memory and Treg cells appeared more similar among patients than among healthy donors.

On this clone itself: Its target is unknown.

Expressed TCRB transcripts were sequenced after all isolated RNA was converted to cDNA. The repertoire was sequenced with immunoSEQ multiplex PCR; TCRdb's copy has only in-frame clones and lacks some. The data hold 400,000 to 450,000 clones, with around 13% observed a single time. This CDR3 comprises 14 residues. V was clipped by 4 bases and J by 1 base, with 13 bases between them. Germline V gives CDR1 SQVTM, CDR2 ANQGSEA. Sequenced material: naive CD4+ T cells from blood. This receptor was obtained from a young man in good health. The genes are TRBV29-1 and TRBJ1-1; D is possibly TRBD1 (5 bases). In DNA form, the CDR3 reads TGCAGCGTTGTTCGGGGACTGCAGAACACTGAAGCTTTCTTT. It is translated as CSVVRGLQNTEAFF.